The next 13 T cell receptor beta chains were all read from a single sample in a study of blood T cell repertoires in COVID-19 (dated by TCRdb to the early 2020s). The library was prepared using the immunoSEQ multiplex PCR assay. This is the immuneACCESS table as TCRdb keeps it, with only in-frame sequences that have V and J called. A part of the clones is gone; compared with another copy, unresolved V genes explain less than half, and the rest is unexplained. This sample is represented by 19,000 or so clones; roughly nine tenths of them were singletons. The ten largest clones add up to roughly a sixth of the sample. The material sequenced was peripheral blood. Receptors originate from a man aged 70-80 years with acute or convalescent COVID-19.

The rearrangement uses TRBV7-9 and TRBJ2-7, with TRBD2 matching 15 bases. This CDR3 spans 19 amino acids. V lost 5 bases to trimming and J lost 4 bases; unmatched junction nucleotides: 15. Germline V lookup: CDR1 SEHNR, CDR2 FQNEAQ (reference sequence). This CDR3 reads CASSPTRGLAGGHLYEQYF. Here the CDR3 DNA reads TGTGCCAGCAGCCCAACGCGGGGACTAGCGGGAGGACACCTTTACGAGCAGTACTTC.

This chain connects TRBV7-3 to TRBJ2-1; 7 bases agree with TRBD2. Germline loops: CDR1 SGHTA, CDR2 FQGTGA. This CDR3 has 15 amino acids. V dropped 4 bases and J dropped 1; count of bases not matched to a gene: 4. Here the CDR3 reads CASSWGGESYNEQFF. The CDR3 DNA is TGTGCCAGCAGCTGGGGGGGAGAATCCTACAATGAGCAGTTCTTC.

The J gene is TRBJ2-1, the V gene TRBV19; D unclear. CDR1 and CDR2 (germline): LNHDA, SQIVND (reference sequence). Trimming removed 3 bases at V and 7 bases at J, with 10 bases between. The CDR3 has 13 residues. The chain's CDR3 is CASSISSWNEQFF. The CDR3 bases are TGTGCCAGTAGTATTAGTAGTTGGAATGAGCAGTTCTTC.

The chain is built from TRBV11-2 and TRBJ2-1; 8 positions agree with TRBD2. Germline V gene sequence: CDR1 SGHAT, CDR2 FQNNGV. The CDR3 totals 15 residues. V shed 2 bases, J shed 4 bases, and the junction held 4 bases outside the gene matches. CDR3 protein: CASSLTSGIYNEQFF. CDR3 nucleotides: TGTGCCAGCAGCTTAACTAGCGGAATATACAATGAGCAGTTCTTC.

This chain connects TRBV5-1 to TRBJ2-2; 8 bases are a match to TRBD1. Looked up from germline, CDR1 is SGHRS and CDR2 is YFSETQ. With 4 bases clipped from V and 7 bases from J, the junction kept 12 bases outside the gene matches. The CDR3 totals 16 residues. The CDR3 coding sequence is TGCGCCAGCAGCACTTTGACAGGGGCTCTCAACGGGGAGCTGTTTTTT. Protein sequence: CASSTLTGALNGELFF.

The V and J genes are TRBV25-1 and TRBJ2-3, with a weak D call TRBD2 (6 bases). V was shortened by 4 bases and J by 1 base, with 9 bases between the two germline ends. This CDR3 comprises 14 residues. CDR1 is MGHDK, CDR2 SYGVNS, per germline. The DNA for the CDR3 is TGTGCCAGCAGTGCCATAGCGGGCACAGATACGCAGTATTTT. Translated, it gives CASSAIAGTDTQYF.

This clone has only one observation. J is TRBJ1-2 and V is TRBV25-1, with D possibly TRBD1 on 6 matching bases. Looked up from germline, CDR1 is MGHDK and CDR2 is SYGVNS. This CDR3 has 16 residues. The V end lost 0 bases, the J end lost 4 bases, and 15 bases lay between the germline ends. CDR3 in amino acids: CASSEYSLSDSYGYTF. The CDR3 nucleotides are TGTGCCAGCAGTGAATATTCCCTTTCGGACAGCTATGGCTACACCTTC.

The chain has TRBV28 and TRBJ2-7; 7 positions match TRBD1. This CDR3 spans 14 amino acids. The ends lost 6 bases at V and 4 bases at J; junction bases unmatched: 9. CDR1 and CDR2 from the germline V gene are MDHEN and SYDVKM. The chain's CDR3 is CASRPYRGWYEQYF. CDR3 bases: TGTGCCAGCAGGCCCTACAGGGGTTGGTACGAGCAGTACTTC.

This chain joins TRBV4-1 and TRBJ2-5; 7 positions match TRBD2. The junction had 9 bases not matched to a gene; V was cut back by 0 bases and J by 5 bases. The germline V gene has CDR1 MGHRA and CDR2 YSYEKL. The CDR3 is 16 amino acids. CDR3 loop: CASSQDERLAWETQYF. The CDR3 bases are TGCGCCAGCAGCCAAGATGAGCGACTAGCTTGGGAGACCCAGTACTTC.

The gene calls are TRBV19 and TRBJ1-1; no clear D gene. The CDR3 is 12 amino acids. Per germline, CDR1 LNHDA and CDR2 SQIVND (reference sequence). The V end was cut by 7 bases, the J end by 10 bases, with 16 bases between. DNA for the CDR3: TGTGCCAGTAAAAGGGAGGAAGGAGGAGCTTTCTTT. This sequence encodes CASKREEGGAFF.

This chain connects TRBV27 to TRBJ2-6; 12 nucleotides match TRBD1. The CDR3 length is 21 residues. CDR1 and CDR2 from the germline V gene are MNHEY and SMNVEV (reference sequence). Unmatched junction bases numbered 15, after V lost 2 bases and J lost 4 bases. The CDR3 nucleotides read TGTGCCAGCAGTTTAGTCTGGGTCCGGGACAGGGGGCTAGCCGGGGCCAACGTCCTGACTTTC. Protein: CASSLVWVRDRGLAGANVLTF. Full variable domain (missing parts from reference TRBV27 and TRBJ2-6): EAQVTQNPRYLITVTGKKLTVTCSQNMNHEYMSWYRQDPGLGLRQIYYSMNVEVTDKGDVPEGYKVSRKEKRNFPLILESPSPNQTSLYFCASSLVWVRDRGLAGANVLTFGAGSRLTVL.

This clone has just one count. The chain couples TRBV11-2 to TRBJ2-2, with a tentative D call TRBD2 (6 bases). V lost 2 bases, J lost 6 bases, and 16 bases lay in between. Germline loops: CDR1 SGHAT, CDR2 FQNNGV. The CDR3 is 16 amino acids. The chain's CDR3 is CASSLMAGSVPGELFF. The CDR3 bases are TGTGCCAGCAGCTTAATGGCGGGGAGTGTCCCCGGGGAGCTGTTTTTT.

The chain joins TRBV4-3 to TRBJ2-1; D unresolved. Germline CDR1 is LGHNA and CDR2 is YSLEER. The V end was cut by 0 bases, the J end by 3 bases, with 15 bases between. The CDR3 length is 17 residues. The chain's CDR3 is CASSQDRSSLNYNEQFF. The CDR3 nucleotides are TGCGCCAGCAGCCAAGATCGGTCAAGCCTTAACTACAATGAGCAGTTCTTC.